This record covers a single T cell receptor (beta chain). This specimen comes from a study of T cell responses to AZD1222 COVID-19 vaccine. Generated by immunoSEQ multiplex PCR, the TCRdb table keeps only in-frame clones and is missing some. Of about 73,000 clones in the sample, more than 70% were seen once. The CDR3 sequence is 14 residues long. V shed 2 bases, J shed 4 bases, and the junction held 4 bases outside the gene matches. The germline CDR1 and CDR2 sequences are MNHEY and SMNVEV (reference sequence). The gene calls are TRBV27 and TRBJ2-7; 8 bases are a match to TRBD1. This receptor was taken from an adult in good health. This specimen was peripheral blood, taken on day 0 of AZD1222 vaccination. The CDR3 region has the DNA TGTGCCAGCAGTTTACAGGGGGCTATATACGAGCAGTACTTC. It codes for CASSLQGAIYEQYF.